The next 11 T cell receptor beta chains were all read from a single sample in a study of identical twins. MiXCR, applied by TCRdb to the 5' RACE reads, yields one record per CDR3 protein. The sample carries under 300,000 distinct CDR3 sequences, 12% recorded once. The same specimen was also included in a second study, on yellow fever vaccine responses in identical twins.

The sample consisted of memory (CD45RO+) T cells sorted from blood. The receptors here all came from a woman aged 18-29 years in good health.

This clonotype was observed a handful of times. A much larger clone lies one base from this, so it may be a read error. The V gene is TRBV20-1, the J gene TRBJ2-7, with 9 bases fitting TRBD1. Per the germline V gene, CDR1 is DFQATT and CDR2 is SNEGSKA (reference sequence). The length of the CDR3 is 17 residues. CDR3 region: CCARDPDRGIDAGEQYF. CDR3 coding DNA: TGCTGTGCTAGAGATCCCGACAGGGGGATCGACGCTGGGGAGCAGTACTTC.

This clonotype was counted only a few times. This chain joins TRBV20-1 and TRBJ2-2, with 7 nucleotides matching TRBD2. CDR1 is DFQATT and CDR2 is SNEGSKA in the germline V gene (reference sequence). The CDR3 is 14 residues long. Trimming cost V 3 bases and J 3 bases; bases outside gene matches: 4. CDR3 loop: CSARGGSDTGELFF. CDR3 in DNA: TGCAGTGCTAGGGGGGGGAGTGACACCGGGGAGCTGTTTTTT.

This clonotype was observed a few times. V usage is TRBV2 and J usage is TRBJ1-1, with 8 bases matching TRBD1. V lost 4 bases, J lost 5 bases, and 9 bases stayed unmatched. The CDR3 covers 15 residues. Per the germline V gene, CDR1 is SNHLY and CDR2 is FYNNEI. The CDR3 loop is CASSVFDRGGTEAFF. The DNA for the CDR3 is TGTGCCAGCAGTGTTTTTGACAGGGGTGGAACTGAAGCTTTCTTT.

This chain joins TRBV30 and TRBJ2-5, with TRBD1 as a possible D gene (6 bases). The CDR3 is 15 amino acids. Trimming left V 5 bases short and J 2 bases short, with 18 bases between. Germline V gene lookup returns CDR1 GTSNPN and CDR2 SVGIG (reference sequence). In DNA form, the CDR3 reads TGTGCCTGGCGAGGGCTTCCGGGACAACAAGAGACCCAGTACTTC. Encoded protein: CAWRGLPGQQETQYF.

In its sample, this clonotype was seen a few times. The genes are TRBV20-1 and TRBJ2-7; D call uncertain. Trimming removed 4 bases at V and 2 bases at J, with 3 bases between. Looked up from germline, CDR1 is DFQATT and CDR2 is SNEGSKA (reference sequence). This CDR3 is 10 amino acids long. The CDR3 sequence: CSATAYEQYF. The CDR3 DNA is TGCAGTGCTACCGCCTACGAGCAGTACTTC.

This clonotype showed up just a few times. The chain links TRBV29-1 to TRBJ2-5, with TRBD2 identical over 7 bases. The junction had 9 bases not matched to a gene; V was cut back by 7 bases and J by 4 bases. Germline CDR1 is SQVTM and CDR2 is ANQGSEA. The CDR3 extends over 13 amino acids. CDR3 sequence: CSGSRGVGETQYF. The CDR3 bases are TGCAGCGGCTCCCGGGGGGTGGGAGAGACCCAGTACTTC.

The rearrangement joins TRBV11-2 to TRBJ2-2, with 9 bases fitting TRBD2. Germline CDR1 SGHAT, CDR2 FQNNGV. Losses at the gene ends were 1 base for V and 6 bases for J; bases not matched to a gene: 12. This CDR3 contains 18 residues. Here the CDR3 DNA reads TGTGCCAGCAGCTTAGGCGGGCGCGGGGGGGCCAACGCCGGGGAGCTGTTTTTT. Residues: CASSLGGRGGANAGELFF.

Only a few counts were recorded for this clonotype. V and J are TRBV4-2 and TRBJ1-2; no reliable D call. Trimming shortened V by 1 base and J by 3 bases, and 6 bases separated the two germline ends. Germline V lookup: CDR1 LGHNA, CDR2 YNFKEQ. The length of the CDR3 is 13 residues. Written as DNA, the CDR3 is TGTGCCAGCAGCCAAGTGAGGGACTATGGCTACACCTTC. Amino acid sequence: CASSQVRDYGYTF.

The rearrangement links TRBV13 to TRBJ2-7; maybe TRBD1 (6 bases). From germline, CDR1 is PRHDT and CDR2 FYEKMQ (reference sequence). Trimming cost V 0 bases and J 6 bases, with 18 bases left between them. The CDR3 is 16 residues long. The CDR3 nucleotides read TGTGCCAGCAGCTTAGGATATGGGGACACCGCGGGCGAGCAGTACTTC. It translates to CASSLGYGDTAGEQYF.

This clonotype was detected many times. The rearrangement links TRBV12-3 or TRBV12-4 to TRBJ2-1, with TRBD2 matching 12 bases. The V and J ends lost 5 bases and 6 bases, in that order; junction bases with no gene match: 8. The CDR3 sequence is 16 residues long. The CDR3 DNA is TGTGCCAGCAGTCCCCCCCCTAGCGGGAGGGTCAATGAGCAGTTCTTC. Its protein product is CASSPPPSGRVNEQFF.

The chain couples TRBV4-3 to TRBJ2-1; TRBD2 matches at 7 bases. The CDR3 runs to 16 residues. Germline V gives CDR1 LGHNA, CDR2 YSLEER. The junction had 8 bases not matched to a gene; V was cut back by 3 bases and J by 3 bases. CDR3 region: CASSQLDGLDYNEQFF. CDR3 nucleotides: TGCGCCAGCAGCCAGCTTGACGGACTAGACTACAATGAGCAGTTCTTC.